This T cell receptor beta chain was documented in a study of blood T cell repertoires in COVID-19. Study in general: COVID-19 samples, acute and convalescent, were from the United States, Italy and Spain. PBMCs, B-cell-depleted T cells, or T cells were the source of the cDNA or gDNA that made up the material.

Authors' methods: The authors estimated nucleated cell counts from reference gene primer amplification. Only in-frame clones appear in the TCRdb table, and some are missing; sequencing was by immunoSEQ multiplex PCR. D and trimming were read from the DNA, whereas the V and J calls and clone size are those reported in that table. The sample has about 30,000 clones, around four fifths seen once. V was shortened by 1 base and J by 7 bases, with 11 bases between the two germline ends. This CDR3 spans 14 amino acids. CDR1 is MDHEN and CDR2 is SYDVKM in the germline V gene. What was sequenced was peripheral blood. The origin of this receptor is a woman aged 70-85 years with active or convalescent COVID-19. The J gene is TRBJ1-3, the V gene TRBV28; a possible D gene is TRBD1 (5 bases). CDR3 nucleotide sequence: TGTGCCAGCAGTTTATTGCAGGGAAGGAACACCATATATTTT. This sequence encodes CASSLLQGRNTIYF.